Listed below are T cell receptor beta chains from one sample, sequenced in a study of cytomegalovirus exposure and HLA in healthy donors. Profiled with immunoSEQ multiplex PCR; TCRdb holds only in-frame clones, not every one. Of over 150,000 clones in the sample, approximately 78% are singletons; the top ten hold 13%. Sequenced sample: PBMCs. Source of these receptors: a woman aged 50 to 65 in good health and CMV-seropositive. CDR3s include the opening cysteine and the closing phenylalanine or tryptophan. D genes are given only for firm matches. Where a row states a size, it is once, few, many or the class of an expanded clone; other rows omit it.

- - TRBJ2-5 TRBV11-1 CASSAGLQETQYF TGTGCCAGCAGCGCGGGACTTCAAGAGACCCAGTACTTC
- - TRBJ2-1 TRBV19 CASSRVAGAYNEQFF TGTGCCAGTAGTAGAGTGGCAGGGGCCTACAATGAGCAGTTCTTC
- - TRBJ1-3 TRBV4-1 CASSQEGGESGNTIYF TGCGCCAGCAGCCAAGAGGGAGGGGAATCAGGAAACACCATATATTTT
- - TRBJ2-7 TRBV7-8 CASSPQSDEQYF TGTGCCAGCAGCCCGCAGAGCGACGAGCAGTACTTC
- - TRBJ2-1 TRBV5-1 CASSVRNGGPKLAYNEQFF TGCGCCAGCAGCGTGCGGAACGGGGGGCCTAAGCTGGCCTACAATGAGCAGTTCTTC
- - TRBJ2-3 TRBV5-1 CASRRDSTDTQYF TGCGCCAGCAGGCGGGACTCCACAGATACGCAGTATTTT
TRBD1 - TRBJ1-1 TRBV12-5 CASASGQPVSEAFF TGTGCTAGTGCCTCGGGACAGCCCGTTTCTGAAGCTTTCTTT
- - TRBJ2-7 TRBV6-5 CASTWETRDYEQYF TGTGCCAGCACGTGGGAGACAAGAGACTACGAGCAGTACTTC
TRBD1 few TRBJ1-2 TRBV5-6 CASSLGDRVGYTF TGTGCCAGCAGCTTGGGGGACAGGGTCGGCTACACCTTC
- - TRBJ1-5 TRBV6-1 CASSLGGRGNQPQHF TGTGCCAGCAGCCTAGGGGGTCGGGGCAATCAGCCCCAGCATTTT
TRBD1 - TRBJ2-1 TRBV18 CASSRDRSNEQFF TGTGCCAGCTCACGGGACAGGTCCAATGAGCAGTTCTTC
- - TRBJ2-5 TRBV15 CATSSLWQENQETQYF TGTGCCACCAGCAGTTTATGGCAGGAAAACCAAGAGACCCAGTACTTC
- - TRBJ2-2 TRBV9 CASSVGTVNTGELFF TGTGCCAGCAGCGTAGGAACGGTGAACACCGGGGAGCTGTTTTTT
TRBD1 - TRBJ2-6 TRBV9 CAIPNRGLLSGANVLTF TGTGCCATCCCAAACAGGGGCCTCCTCTCTGGGGCCAACGTCCTGACTTTC
TRBD1 - TRBJ2-6 TRBV15 CATSPRGQGAGANVLTF TGTGCCACCAGCCCCCGGGGACAGGGGGCTGGGGCCAACGTCCTGACTTTC
TRBD1 - TRBJ1-4 TRBV5-1 CASSFRQGANEKLFF TGCGCCAGCAGCTTTCGACAGGGTGCTAATGAAAAACTGTTTTTT
- - TRBJ2-3 TRBV19 CASSLRGVSDTQYF TGTGCCAGTAGTCTACGGGGAGTGTCAGATACGCAGTATTTT
- few TRBJ1-6 TRBV10-3 CAISEAAYNSPLHF TGTGCCATCAGTGAGGCGGCCTATAATTCACCCCTCCACTTT
TRBD1 - TRBJ1-6 TRBV6-1 CASSALRTGSYNSPLHF TGTGCCAGCAGTGCCCTGCGGACAGGGAGTTATAATTCACCCCTCCACTTT
TRBD2 - TRBJ2-3 TRBV6-5 CATAQTSGGTDTQYF TGTGCCACCGCCCAGACTAGCGGGGGTACAGATACGCAGTATTTT
- - TRBJ2-2 TRBV19 CASRSTGSGELFF TGTGCCAGTAGGAGCACAGGGTCCGGGGAGCTGTTTTTT
TRBD1 - TRBJ1-2 TRBV6-4 CASSDSRQGEGGYTF TGTGCCAGCAGTGACTCGCGGCAGGGGGAAGGTGGCTACACCTTC
- - TRBJ2-7 TRBV5-1 CASSSLEQGPSYEQYF TGCGCCAGCAGCTCACTCGAGCAGGGTCCCTCCTACGAGCAGTACTTC
- - TRBJ1-1 TRBV2 CASSDSRGTEAFF TGTGCCAGCAGTGATTCACGGGGGACTGAAGCTTTCTTT
- - TRBJ1-3 TRBV5-6 CASSLDSSGNTIYF TGTGCCAGCAGCTTGGACAGTTCTGGAAACACCATATATTTT
- - TRBJ2-5 TRBV10-1 CASSMQGGETQYF TGCGCCAGCAGTATGCAGGGAGGAGAGACCCAGTACTTC
TRBD1 - TRBJ1-4 TRBV4-1 CASSGSGTGVKKLFF TGCGCCAGCAGCGGCTCCGGGACAGGGGTGAAAAAACTGTTTTTT
- - TRBJ1-2 TRBV7-8 CASSLGHTYGYTF TGTGCCAGCAGCTTAGGGCACACCTATGGCTACACCTTC
- - TRBJ2-2 TRBV7-9 CASSLKRGPSTGELFF TGTGCCAGCAGCTTAAAAAGGGGCCCGAGCACCGGGGAGCTGTTTTTT
- - TRBJ2-7 TRBV19 CASKTTGIDSYEQYF TGTGCCAGTAAAACCACCGGGATAGACTCTTACGAGCAGTACTTC
TRBD2 - TRBJ2-7 TRBV5-1 CASSLAGAGTGYEQYF TGCGCCAGCAGCTTGGCCGGAGCGGGAACTGGCTACGAGCAGTACTTC
- - TRBJ1-6 TRBV6-4 CASRDEGFKAVGPHF TGTGCCAGCAGGGATGAAGGCTTCAAGGCGGTCGGTCCCCACTTT
TRBD1 - TRBJ1-1 TRBV29-1 CSAGTGGGTEAFF TGCAGCGCTGGGACAGGGGGAGGCACTGAAGCTTTCTTT
TRBD1 - TRBJ1-5 TRBV7-8 CASSPGQGLNQPQHF TGTGCCAGCAGCCCCGGACAGGGCCTAAATCAGCCCCAGCATTTT
TRBD1 - TRBJ2-7 TRBV7-2 CASSSRGLFNSEQYF TGTGCCAGCAGCTCCAGGGGGCTATTTAATTCCGAGCAGTACTTC
TRBD2 - TRBJ2-3 TRBV5-1 CASSFDLAGPGDTQYF TGCGCCAGCAGCTTTGACCTAGCGGGACCGGGGGACACGCAGTATTTT
TRBD1 - TRBJ1-2 TRBV4-1 CASSQKEPGQGFGYTF TGCGCCAGCAGCCAGAAAGAACCGGGACAGGGTTTTGGCTACACCTTC
- - TRBJ1-6 TRBV10-3 CAISEGAEGNSPLHF TGTGCCATCAGTGAGGGGGCAGAAGGAAATTCACCCCTCCACTTT
- - TRBJ2-7 TRBV7-9 CASTQGSYEQYF TGTGCCAGCACCCAGGGGTCATACGAGCAGTACTTC
- few TRBJ2-3 TRBV7-2 CASSPPGLTQYF TGTGCCAGCAGCCCACCGGGACTTACGCAGTATTTT
TRBD2 - TRBJ2-1 TRBV19 CASSSPGGLAGNEQFF TGTGCCAGTAGTTCCCCCGGGGGACTAGCGGGGAATGAGCAGTTCTTC
- once TRBJ2-7 TRBV18 CASSPPNTQGGTGEQYF TGTGCCAGCTCACCACCTAATACTCAGGGGGGTACAGGCGAGCAGTACTTC
- - TRBJ1-1 TRBV18 CASSPTGMEAFF TGTGCCAGCTCACCAACGGGGATGGAGGCTTTCTTT
- - TRBJ2-1 TRBV7-2 CASSSYRWGYNEQFF TGTGCCAGCAGCTCTTACAGGTGGGGCTACAATGAGCAGTTCTTC
- - TRBJ2-1 TRBV7-3 CASSLQEPNNEQFF TGTGCCAGCAGCCTGCAGGAACCAAACAATGAGCAGTTCTTC
TRBD1 few TRBJ1-5 TRBV27 CASRTGGASNQPQHF TGTGCCAGCAGGACAGGGGGCGCGAGCAATCAGCCCCAGCATTTT
TRBD2 - TRBJ2-2 TRBV6-5 CASSSWGSGGTGELFF TGTGCCAGCAGTTCCTGGGGTAGCGGGGGCACCGGGGAGCTGTTTTTT
TRBD1 - TRBJ1-6 TRBV30 CAWSVRAGGNNSPLHF TGTGCCTGGAGTGTTAGGGCAGGGGGAAATAATTCACCCCTCCACTTT
- - TRBJ1-3 TRBV5-1 CASSDSPGNTIYF TGCGCCAGCAGTGACAGTCCTGGAAACACCATATATTTT
TRBD1 - TRBJ2-7 TRBV10-3 CATGTGRDEQYF TGTGCCACAGGGACAGGGCGGGACGAGCAGTACTTC